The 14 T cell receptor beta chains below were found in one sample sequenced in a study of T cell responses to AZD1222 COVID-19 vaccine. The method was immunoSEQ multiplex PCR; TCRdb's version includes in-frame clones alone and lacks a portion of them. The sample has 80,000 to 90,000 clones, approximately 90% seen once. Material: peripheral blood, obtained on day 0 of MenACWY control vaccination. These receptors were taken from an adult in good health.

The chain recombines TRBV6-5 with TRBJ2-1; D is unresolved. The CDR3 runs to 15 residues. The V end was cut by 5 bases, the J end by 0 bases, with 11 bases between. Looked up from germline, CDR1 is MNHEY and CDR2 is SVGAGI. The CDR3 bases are TGTGCCAGCAGTACCACAGTGGGCTCCTACAATGAGCAGTTCTTC. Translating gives CASSTTVGSYNEQFF.

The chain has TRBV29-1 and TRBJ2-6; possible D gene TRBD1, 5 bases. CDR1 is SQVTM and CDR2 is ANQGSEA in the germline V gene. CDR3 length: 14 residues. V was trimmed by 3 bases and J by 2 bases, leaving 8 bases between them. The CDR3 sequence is CSVDKGAGANVLTF. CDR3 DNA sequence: TGCAGCGTTGATAAAGGGGCTGGGGCCAACGTCCTGACTTTC.

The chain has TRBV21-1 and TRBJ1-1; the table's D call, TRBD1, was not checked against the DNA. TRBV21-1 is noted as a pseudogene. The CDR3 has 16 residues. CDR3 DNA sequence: TGTGCCAGCAGCACTAAAGGTCAGGGGCCGGACACTGAAGCTTTCTTT. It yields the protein CASSTKGQGPDTEAFF.

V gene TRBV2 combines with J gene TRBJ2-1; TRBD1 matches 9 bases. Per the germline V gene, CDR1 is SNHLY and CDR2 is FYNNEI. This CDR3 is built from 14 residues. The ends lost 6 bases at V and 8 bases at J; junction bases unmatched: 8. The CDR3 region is CASRPGQGRDEQFF. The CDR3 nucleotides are TGTGCCAGCAGGCCCGGACAGGGGAGAGATGAGCAGTTCTTC.

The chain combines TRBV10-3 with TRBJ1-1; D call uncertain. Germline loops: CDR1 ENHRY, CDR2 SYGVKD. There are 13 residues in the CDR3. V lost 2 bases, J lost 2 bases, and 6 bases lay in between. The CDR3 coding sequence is TGTGCCATCAGTGAGAGGCCCAACACTGAAGCTTTCTTT. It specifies CAISERPNTEAFF.

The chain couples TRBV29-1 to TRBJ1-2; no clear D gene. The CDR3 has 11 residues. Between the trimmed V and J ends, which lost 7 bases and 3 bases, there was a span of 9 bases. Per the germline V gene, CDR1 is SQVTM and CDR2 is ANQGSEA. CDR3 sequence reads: CSAGEHYGYTF. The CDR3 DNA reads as TGCAGCGCCGGGGAACACTATGGCTACACCTTC.

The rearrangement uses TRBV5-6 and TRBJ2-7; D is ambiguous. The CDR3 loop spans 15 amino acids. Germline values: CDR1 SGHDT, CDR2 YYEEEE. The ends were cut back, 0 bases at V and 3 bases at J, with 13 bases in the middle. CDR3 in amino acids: CASSLAKGWNYEQYF. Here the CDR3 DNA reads TGTGCCAGCAGCTTGGCCAAGGGTTGGAACTACGAGCAGTACTTC.

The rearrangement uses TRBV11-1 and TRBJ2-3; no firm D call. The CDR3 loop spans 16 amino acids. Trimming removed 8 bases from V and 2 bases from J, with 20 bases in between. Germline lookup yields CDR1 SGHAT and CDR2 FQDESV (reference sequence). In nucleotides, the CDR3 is TGTGCCAGCCGCCGTAACGGCTATGGGAACACAGATACGCAGTATTTT. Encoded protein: CASRRNGYGNTDTQYF.

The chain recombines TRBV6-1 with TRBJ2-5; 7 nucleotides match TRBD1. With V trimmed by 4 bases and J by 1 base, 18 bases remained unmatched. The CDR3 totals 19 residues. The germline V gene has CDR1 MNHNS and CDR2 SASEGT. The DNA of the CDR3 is TGTGCCAGCAGTGCCTGGGACAGTGTTTTACGAGGGGCCCAAGAGACCCAGTACTTC. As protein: CASSAWDSVLRGAQETQYF.

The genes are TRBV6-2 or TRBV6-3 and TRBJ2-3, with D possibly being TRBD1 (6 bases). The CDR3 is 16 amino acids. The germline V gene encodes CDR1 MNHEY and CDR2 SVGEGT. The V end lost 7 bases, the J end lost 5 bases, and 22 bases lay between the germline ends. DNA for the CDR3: TGTGCCAGCACCCCTTCGCAGGGGATGGTCGGAGATACGCAGTATTTT. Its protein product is CASTPSQGMVGDTQYF.

The CDR3 reads CASSTRGQGNSGANVLTF. CDR3 DNA: TGTGCCAGCTCAACAAGAGGACAGGGGAACTCTGGGGCCAACGTCCTGACTTTC. The chain couples TRBV18 to TRBJ2-6, with TRBD1 matching 9 bases. Per germline, CDR1 KGHSH and CDR2 LQKENI. V was pared by 5 bases and J by 0 bases, with 8 bases of the junction left unmatched. There are 18 residues in the CDR3.

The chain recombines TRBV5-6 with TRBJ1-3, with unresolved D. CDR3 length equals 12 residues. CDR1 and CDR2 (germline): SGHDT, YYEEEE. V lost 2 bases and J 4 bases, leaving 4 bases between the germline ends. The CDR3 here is CASSLYGNTIYF. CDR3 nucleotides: TGTGCCAGCAGCTTATACGGAAACACCATATATTTT.

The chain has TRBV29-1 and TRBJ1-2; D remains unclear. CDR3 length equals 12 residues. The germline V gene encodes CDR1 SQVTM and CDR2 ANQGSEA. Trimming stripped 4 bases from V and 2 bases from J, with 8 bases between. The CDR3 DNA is TGCAGCGTTGTGGCGCAGAACTATGGCTACACCTTC. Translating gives CSVVAQNYGYTF.

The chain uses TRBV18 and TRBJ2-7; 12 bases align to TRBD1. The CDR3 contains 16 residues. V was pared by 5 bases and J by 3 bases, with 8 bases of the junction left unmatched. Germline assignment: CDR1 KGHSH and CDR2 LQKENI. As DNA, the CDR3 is TGTGCCAGCTCAGAATTCCGGGACAGGGGGCTCTACGAGCAGTACTTC. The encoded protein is CASSEFRDRGLYEQYF.